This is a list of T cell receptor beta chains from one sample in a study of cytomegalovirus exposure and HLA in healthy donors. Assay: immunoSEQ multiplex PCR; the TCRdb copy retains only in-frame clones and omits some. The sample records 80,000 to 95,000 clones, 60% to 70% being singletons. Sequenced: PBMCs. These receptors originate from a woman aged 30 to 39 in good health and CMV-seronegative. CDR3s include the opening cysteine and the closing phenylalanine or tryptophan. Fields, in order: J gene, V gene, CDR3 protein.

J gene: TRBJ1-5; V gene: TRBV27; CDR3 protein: CASSLGGSNQPQHF
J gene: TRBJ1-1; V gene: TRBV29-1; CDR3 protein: CSVQRGAGGGTEAFF
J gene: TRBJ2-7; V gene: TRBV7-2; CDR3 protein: CASSPPGIRAHEQYF
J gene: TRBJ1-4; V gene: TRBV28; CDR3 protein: CATIGGDNEKLFF
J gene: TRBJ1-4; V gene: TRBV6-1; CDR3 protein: CASSEAGLPNEKLFF
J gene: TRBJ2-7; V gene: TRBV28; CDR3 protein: CASSSKVAGGPFAHYEQYF
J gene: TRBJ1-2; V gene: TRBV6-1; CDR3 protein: CASSEATVYGYTF
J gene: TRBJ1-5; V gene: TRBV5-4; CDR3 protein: CASSVMGGGNQPQHF
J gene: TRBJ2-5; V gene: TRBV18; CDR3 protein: CASSPPAGQETQYF
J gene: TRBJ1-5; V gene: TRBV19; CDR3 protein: CASKRAGQPQHF
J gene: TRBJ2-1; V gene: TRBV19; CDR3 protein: CASSIYSVGGANEQFF
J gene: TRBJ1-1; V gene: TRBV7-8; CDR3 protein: CASSQLDGTGNTEAFF
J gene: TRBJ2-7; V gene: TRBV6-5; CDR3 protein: CASSYRGGSYEQYF
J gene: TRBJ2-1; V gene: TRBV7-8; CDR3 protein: CASSLALASLGEQFF
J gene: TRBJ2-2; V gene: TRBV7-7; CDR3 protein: CAVRGAQTGELFF
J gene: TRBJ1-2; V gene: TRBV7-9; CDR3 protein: CASSGQKVLDGYTF
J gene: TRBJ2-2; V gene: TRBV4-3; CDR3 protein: CASSQDRPGGLAGGAGGELFF
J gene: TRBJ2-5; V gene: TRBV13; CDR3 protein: CASSSLDRAAGETQYF
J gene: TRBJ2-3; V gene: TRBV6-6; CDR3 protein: CASSYEGQGGTQYF
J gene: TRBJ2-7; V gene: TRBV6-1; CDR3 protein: CASKTSGTPSYEQYF
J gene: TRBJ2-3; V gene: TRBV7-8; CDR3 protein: CASSLAQREGLDTDTQYF
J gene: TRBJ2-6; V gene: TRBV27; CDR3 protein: CASSLRGRGRRGANVLTF
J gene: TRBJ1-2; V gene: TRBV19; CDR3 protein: CASSTTDNYGYTF
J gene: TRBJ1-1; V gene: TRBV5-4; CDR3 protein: CASSLTRGGDTEAFF
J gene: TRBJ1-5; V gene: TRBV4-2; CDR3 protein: CASSQGRTGPNQPQHF
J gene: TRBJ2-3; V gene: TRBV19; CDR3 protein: CASTLVGGRADTQYF
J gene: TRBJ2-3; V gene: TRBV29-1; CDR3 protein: CSVDAGEGDTQYF
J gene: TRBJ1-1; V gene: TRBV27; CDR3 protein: CASSLAVSTEAFF
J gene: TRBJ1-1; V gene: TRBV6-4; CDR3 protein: CASSLTGKDTEAFF
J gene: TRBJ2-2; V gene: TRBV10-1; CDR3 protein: CASSPQGTGELFF
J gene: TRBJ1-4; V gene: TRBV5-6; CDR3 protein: CASSSGTVNEKLFF
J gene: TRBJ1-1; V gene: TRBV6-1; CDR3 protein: CASSVTIQTEAFF
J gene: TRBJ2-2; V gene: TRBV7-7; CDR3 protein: CASSLGWSGDTGELFF
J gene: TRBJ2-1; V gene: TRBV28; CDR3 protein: CASKLAGARNEQFF
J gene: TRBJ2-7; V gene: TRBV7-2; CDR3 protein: CASSLAGWVGGLYEQYF
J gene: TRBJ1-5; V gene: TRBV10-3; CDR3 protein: CAISEPDRGGQPQHF
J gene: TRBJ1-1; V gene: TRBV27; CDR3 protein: CASIRAQGKNTEAFF
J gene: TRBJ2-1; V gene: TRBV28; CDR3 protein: CASTPTSGAPRDEQFF
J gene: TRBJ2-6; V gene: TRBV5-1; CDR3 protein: CASSGVQGRFDSGANVLTF
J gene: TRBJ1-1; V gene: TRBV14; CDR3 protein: CASRHSGNTEAFF
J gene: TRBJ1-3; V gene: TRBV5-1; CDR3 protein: CASSLNRGGTGNTIYF
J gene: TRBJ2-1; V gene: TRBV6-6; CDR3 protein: CASSYSQGNEQFF
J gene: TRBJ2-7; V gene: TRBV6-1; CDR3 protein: CASSPGVAGGYEQYF
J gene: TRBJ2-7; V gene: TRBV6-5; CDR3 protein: CASSYDQDLTYEQYF
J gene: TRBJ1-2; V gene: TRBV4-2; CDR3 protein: CASSQGVQAFQGYTF
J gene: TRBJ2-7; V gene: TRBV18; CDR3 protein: CASSPQGHEQYF
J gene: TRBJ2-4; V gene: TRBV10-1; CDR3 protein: CASSELIAGETKNIQYF
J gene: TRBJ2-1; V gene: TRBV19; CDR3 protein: CASSLIAGGPNEQFF
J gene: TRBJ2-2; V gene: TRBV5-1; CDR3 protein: CASSQLNTGELFF
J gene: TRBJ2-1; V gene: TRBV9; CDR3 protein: CASSVESSRGYNEQFF
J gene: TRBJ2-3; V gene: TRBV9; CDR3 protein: CASSVTGGGDTQYF
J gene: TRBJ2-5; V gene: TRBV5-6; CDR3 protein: CASSSGTSGVHRETQYF